Listed below are T cell receptor beta chains from one sample, sequenced in a study of CD8 T cells in ankylosing spondylitis. TCRdb recomputed calls from the 5' RACE reads with MiXCR, one row per CDR3 protein. The sample shows 500,000 to 550,000 distinct CDR3 sequences, approximately 11% of them seen only once. Sample: blood, either unsorted or a sorted T cell fraction (not recorded which). These receptors were taken from a male donor with ankylosing spondylitis. The CDR3 runs from the conserved cysteine through the conserved F or W. Each record gives: V gene, J gene, CDR3 protein.

TRBV25-1	TRBJ1-2	CASSEYSGQGVYGYTF
TRBV24-1	TRBJ2-3	CATSDHYGQGAQYF
TRBV2	TRBJ2-3	CASSEDGETTDTQYF
TRBV5-1	TRBJ1-2	CASSPGGTGSYGYTF
TRBV20-1	TRBJ2-3	CSARDLTYTDTQYF
TRBV3-1	TRBJ1-6	CASSQDRVRSPLHF
TRBV12-5	TRBJ2-1	CASGLVLQGTSYNEQFF
TRBV20-1	TRBJ2-3	CSARGDSRFSTQYF
TRBV19	TRBJ1-2	CASSTRTETYGYTF
TRBV24-1	TRBJ2-3	CATSAPGLAGILTDTQYF
TRBV7-9	TRBJ2-4	CASSRGEGGKNIQYF
TRBV5-1	TRBJ2-5	CASREGETQYF
TRBV5-1	TRBJ1-2	CASSLAQRGGYTF
TRBV10-3	TRBJ2-5	CAIRRTGQETQYF
TRBV5-1	TRBJ2-5	CASSLHPQETQYF
TRBV7-2	TRBJ2-1	CASSFAGDIFF
TRBV5-1	TRBJ2-1	CASSPDGLGSYNEQFF